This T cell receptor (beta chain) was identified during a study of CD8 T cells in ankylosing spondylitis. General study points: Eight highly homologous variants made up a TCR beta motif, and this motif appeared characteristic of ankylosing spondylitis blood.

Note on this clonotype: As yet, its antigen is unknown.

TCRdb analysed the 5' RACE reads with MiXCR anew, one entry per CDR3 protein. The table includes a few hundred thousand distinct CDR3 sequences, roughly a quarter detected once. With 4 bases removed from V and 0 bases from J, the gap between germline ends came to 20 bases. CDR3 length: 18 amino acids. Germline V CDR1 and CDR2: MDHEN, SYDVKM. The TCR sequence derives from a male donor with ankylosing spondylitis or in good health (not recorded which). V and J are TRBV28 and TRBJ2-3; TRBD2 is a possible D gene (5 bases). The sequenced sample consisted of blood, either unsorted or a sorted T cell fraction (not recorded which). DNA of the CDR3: TGTGCCAGCAGTTCCCGGGTGGGATACGGGGATAGCACAGATACGCAGTATTTT. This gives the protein CASSSRVGYGDSTDTQYF.